This TCR beta chain derives from a study of T cells in Graves' hyperthyroidism and ophthalmopathy. Study information: Once the initial diagnosis was made, peripheral blood was obtained before any treatment.

This clonotype was found a few times. The antigen is undetermined. It was uncontrolled infection, other autoimmune disease, pregnancy or lactation that excluded patients. Study-level points and caveats: Using 13 V-J features, a model discriminated ophthalmopathy from stable hyperthyroidism. The model made its ophthalmopathy prediction, and onset followed a median approximately 6 months later.

The CDR3 loop spans 11 amino acids. Trimming took off 5 bases at V and 2 bases at J, with 6 bases between the two ends. Germline V gives CDR1 SQVTM, CDR2 ANQGSEA. TCR beta CDR3 sequences were amplified from RNA transcripts. The TCR CDR3 was amplified in a first-round RT-PCR using the HTBI primer set. TCRdb processed the multiplex PCR reads anew with MiXCR; each CDR3 protein has one entry. Seen here are about 530,000 distinct CDR3 sequences, about a sixth observed once, and the top ten hold around 17%. This TCR derives from a woman in her late teens or twenties with Graves' ophthalmopathy. The chain links TRBV29-1 to TRBJ1-2, with no clear D. Sequencing input: blood. The CDR3 is CSVYSNYGYTF. Written as DNA, the CDR3 is TGCAGCGTTTATTCGAACTATGGCTACACCTTC.